This T cell receptor (beta chain) is from a study of cytomegalovirus exposure and HLA in healthy donors. Study summary: HLA-typed donors were the source of about 85 million unique TCRs held in an early data release. Study-wide findings and caveats: Later on, analysis showed that most CMV-associated TCR beta chains appeared to be HLA-restricted. Further analysis, carried out later, found HLA-associated TCR beta chains more clonally expanded than equally common other chains. Available immune exposure information covered CMV serostatus only.

Of note for this clone: No antigen is known for it.

PCR primers comprised 60 Vbeta and 13 Jbeta primers. Only in-frame clones appear in the TCRdb table, and some are missing; sequencing was by immunoSEQ multiplex PCR. The sample holds 65,000 to 70,000 clones, roughly 70% seen once. CDR3 size: 14 residues. In germline, CDR1 is SGHNT, CDR2 YYREEE (reference sequence). J gave up 6 bases and V 3 bases, and 2 bases lay outside the gene matches. Sequenced: PBMCs. The clonotype was recovered from a woman aged 25 to 45 in good health and CMV-seronegative. The J gene is TRBJ1-4, the V gene TRBV5-4, with 10 bases that match TRBD1. The CDR3 protein is CASSSGTGDEKLFF. The CDR3 bases are TGTGCCAGCAGCTCCGGGACAGGGGATGAAAAACTGTTTTTT.